Listed below are T cell receptor beta chains from one sample, sequenced in a study of T cells after yellow fever vaccination. TCRdb itself ran the 5' RACE reads through MiXCR, one entry per CDR3 protein. This sample has some 600,000 distinct CDR3 sequences, with about a sixth found just once. Sequencing was performed on PBMCs, taken about 5 days after the first yellow fever vaccination. The source is a man aged 18-30 years who received the YFV17D yellow fever vaccine. Each CDR3 is given with its conserved first and last residue. The order of the fields is J gene, V gene, D gene, clone size, CDR3 DNA, CDR3 protein. A D gene is named only where the DNA matches it firmly. Clone size, where shown, is once, few, many, or a class for clones that have expanded.

J gene: TRBJ1-2; V gene: TRBV27; D gene: NA; clone size: NA; CDR3 DNA: TGTGCCAGCAGCCCCGGGGGCGAGATGAACTATGGCTACACCTTC; CDR3 protein: CASSPGGEMNYGYTF
J gene: TRBJ1-1; V gene: TRBV6-1; D gene: TRBD1; clone size: NA; CDR3 DNA: TGTGCCAGCAGTGGACAGGGGGAACTTGGGAATCGTGCTTTCTTT; CDR3 protein: CASSGQGELGNRAFF
J gene: TRBJ2-5; V gene: TRBV5-1; D gene: TRBD1; clone size: few; CDR3 DNA: TGCGCCAGCAGCGGACAGGGGGGAACGGAGGAGACCCAGTACTTC; CDR3 protein: CASSGQGGTEETQYF
J gene: TRBJ1-2; V gene: TRBV30; D gene: TRBD1; clone size: NA; CDR3 DNA: TGTGCCTGGAGGGCCGGGACAGGGCTTGGCTATGGCTACACCTTC; CDR3 protein: CAWRAGTGLGYGYTF
J gene: TRBJ1-5; V gene: TRBV4-3; D gene: NA; clone size: NA; CDR3 DNA: TGCGCCAGCAGCCAAGATTGGGGGCTCAATCAGCCCCAGCATTTT; CDR3 protein: CASSQDWGLNQPQHF
J gene: TRBJ1-2; V gene: TRBV20-1; D gene: NA; clone size: few; CDR3 DNA: TGCAGTCCCTTGGGCTGGGGCTTGTATGGCTACACCTTC; CDR3 protein: CSPLGWGLYGYTF
J gene: TRBJ2-3; V gene: TRBV29-1; D gene: NA; clone size: NA; CDR3 DNA: TGCAGCGTTGAGTATAACACAGATACGCAGTATTTT; CDR3 protein: CSVEYNTDTQYF
J gene: TRBJ2-2; V gene: TRBV7-6; D gene: TRBD2; clone size: NA; CDR3 DNA: TGTGCCAGCAGCTGGAGCGGGGGCCTCACCGGGGAGCTGTTTTTT; CDR3 protein: CASSWSGGLTGELFF
J gene: TRBJ2-4; V gene: TRBV28; D gene: TRBD2; clone size: many; CDR3 DNA: TGTGCCAGCAGTTCATCGGTGGGGCGGGGGGGAAACATTCAGTACTTC; CDR3 protein: CASSSSVGRGGNIQYF
J gene: TRBJ2-5; V gene: TRBV20-1; D gene: TRBD1; clone size: few; CDR3 DNA: TGCAGTGCTAGAATCAGGGGGCTGGAGACCCAGTACTTC; CDR3 protein: CSARIRGLETQYF
J gene: TRBJ2-5; V gene: TRBV4-1; D gene: TRBD2; clone size: many; CDR3 DNA: TGCGCCAGCAGCCCCGAGGAACTAGCGGACCAAGAGACCCAGTACTTC; CDR3 protein: CASSPEELADQETQYF
J gene: TRBJ2-1; V gene: TRBV5-1; D gene: NA; clone size: NA; CDR3 DNA: TGCGCCAGCAGCCCAGAGACAGGTATCGGGGACTACAATGAGCAGTTCTTC; CDR3 protein: CASSPETGIGDYNEQFF
J gene: TRBJ2-1; V gene: TRBV5-1; D gene: NA; clone size: few; CDR3 DNA: TGCGCCAGCAGCTCCGTCGGGGGCTCCTACAATGAGCAGTTCTTC; CDR3 protein: CASSSVGGSYNEQFF
J gene: TRBJ2-7; V gene: TRBV12-3/TRBV12-4; D gene: NA; clone size: few; CDR3 DNA: TGTGCCAGCAGCCCTATAGTGCCCTACGAGCAGTACTTC; CDR3 protein: CASSPIVPYEQYF
J gene: TRBJ2-5; V gene: TRBV3-1; D gene: NA; clone size: NA; CDR3 DNA: TGTGCCAGTGTTTCGGGACATTCGTACCAAGAGACCCAGTACTTC; CDR3 protein: CASVSGHSYQETQYF
J gene: TRBJ1-4; V gene: TRBV4-3; D gene: NA; clone size: few; CDR3 DNA: TGCGCCAGCAGCCAATCCCGGGGAGGGGAAAAACTGTTTTTT; CDR3 protein: CASSQSRGGEKLFF
J gene: TRBJ2-5; V gene: TRBV7-2; D gene: NA; clone size: NA; CDR3 DNA: TGTGCCAGCAGCCCAAGGGGCGCAGTGGGGGCAGAGACCCAGTACTTC; CDR3 protein: CASSPRGAVGAETQYF
J gene: TRBJ1-2; V gene: TRBV5-4; D gene: NA; clone size: NA; CDR3 DNA: TGTGCCAGCAGCTTAGGGGGGGATCGCTACACCTTC; CDR3 protein: CASSLGGDRYTF
J gene: TRBJ2-7; V gene: TRBV7-2; D gene: NA; clone size: few; CDR3 DNA: TGTGCCAGCAGCGAAGGGGGGGCTCAGTACTTC; CDR3 protein: CASSEGGAQYF
J gene: TRBJ2-7; V gene: TRBV5-1; D gene: NA; clone size: few; CDR3 DNA: TGCGCCAGCAGCCGAGGGCCCTCCTTCAACGAGCAGTACTTC; CDR3 protein: CASSRGPSFNEQYF
J gene: TRBJ1-6; V gene: TRBV27; D gene: NA; clone size: NA; CDR3 DNA: TGTGCCGCGGGTTCACCCCTCCACTTT; CDR3 protein: CAAGSPLHF